The 23 T cell receptor beta chains given below trace back to one sample, sequenced in a study of T cells after yellow fever vaccination. TCRdb re-called the 5' RACE reads with MiXCR, one entry per CDR3 protein. Among 300,000 to 400,000 distinct CDR3 sequences, about 6.2% were seen once, and the ten largest hold approximately 15%. The sequencing used PBMCs, collected 5 days after the yellow fever booster vaccination. The receptors were gathered from a man aged 30 to 39 who received the YFV17D yellow fever vaccine.

As to this clonotype: The missing conserved phenylalanine or tryptophan at the end of this CDR3 makes a read error likely. The chain couples TRBV7-2 to TRBJ2-7, with TRBD1 matching 7 bases. CDR3 size: 14 residues. The junction had 4 bases not matched to a gene; V was cut back by 5 bases and J by 0 bases. CDR1 SGHTA and CDR2 FQGNSA come from the germline V gene. The CDR3 DNA follows: TGTGCCAGCAGCCGAGGGGGCAGCTCCTACGAGCAGTACCTC. Translating it yields CASSRGGSSYEQYL.

This clonotype was counted only a few times. The J gene is TRBJ2-7, the V gene TRBV5-1, with 8 bases fitting TRBD2. CDR1 SGHRS and CDR2 YFSETQ come from the germline V gene. The CDR3 runs to 16 residues. With V trimmed by 4 bases and J by 2 bases, 11 bases remained unmatched. The CDR3 nucleotides read TGCGCCAGCAGCCAGACGAGCGGGAGCCTTACCTACGAGCAGTACTTC. It encodes CASSQTSGSLTYEQYF.

This clonotype was found a few times. The J gene is TRBJ2-1, the V gene TRBV19, with D perhaps TRBD2 (6 bases). The CDR3 has 12 residues. Germline assignment: CDR1 LNHDA and CDR2 SQIVND (reference sequence). V lost 5 bases and J lost 12, with 14 bases in between. In nucleotides, the CDR3 is TGTGCCAGTAGTTCTAGCGAGAGGGGGCAGTTCTTC. Translating gives CASSSSERGQFF.

This chain links TRBV5-1 with TRBJ2-3; D perhaps matches TRBD1 (5 bases). The CDR3 consists of 14 residues. Trimming took 4 bases from V and 6 from J, leaving 15 bases between them. Per the germline V gene, CDR1 is SGHRS and CDR2 is YFSETQ. The CDR3 loop is CASSPRQPPDTQYF. The CDR3 DNA sequence: TGCGCCAGCAGCCCACGACAGCCTCCGGATACGCAGTATTTT.

This chain uses TRBV11-3 with TRBJ2-3, with TRBD2 matching over 7 bases. Trimming at V came to 4 bases and at J to 5 bases, leaving 9 bases not matched to a gene. Germline CDR1 SGHNT, CDR2 YENEEA. The CDR3 spans 15 residues. The DNA of the CDR3 is TGTGCCAGCAGCTCAACGGGAGGCGTTGGAGATACGCAGTATTTT. This translates into CASSSTGGVGDTQYF.

In this sample, this clonotype turned up many times. The chain is built from TRBV7-8 and TRBJ1-1, with D uncertain. Germline V gene data show CDR1 as SGHVS and CDR2 as FQNEAQ. V was trimmed by 2 bases and J by 11 bases, leaving 15 bases between them. The CDR3 contains 13 residues. The CDR3 DNA is TGTGCCAGCAGCTTAAAAGGCGGTAGCTCGGCTTTCTTT. Its translation is CASSLKGGSSAFF.

This clonotype was seen ten or more times. V usage is TRBV7-9 and J usage is TRBJ2-7; no definite D call. CDR1 and CDR2 from the germline V gene are SEHNR and FQNEAQ (reference sequence). Deletions cut 2 bases from V and 0 bases from J, with 11 bases between. This CDR3 region has 15 residues. Written as DNA, the CDR3 is TGTGCCAGCAGCTTACCGACCGGCACCTCCTACGAGCAGTACTTC. Its translation is CASSLPTGTSYEQYF. Full variable domain (rest looked up from reference TRBV7-9 and TRBJ2-7): DTGVSQNPRHKITKRGQNVTFRCDPISEHNRLYWYRQTLGQGPEFLTYFQNEAQLEKSRLLSDRFSAERPKGSFSTLEIQRTEQGDSAMYLCASSLPTGTSYEQYFGPGTRLTVT.

CDR3 residues: CASSASGGFEQYF. The CDR3 nucleotides read TGTGCCAGCAGCGCTAGCGGGGGCTTCGAGCAGTACTTC. The rearrangement joins TRBV7-3 to TRBJ2-7; 10 nucleotides align to TRBD2. V was pared by 5 bases and J by 6 bases, with 4 bases of the junction left unmatched. The germline V gene has CDR1 SGHTA and CDR2 FQGTGA. The CDR3 is made up of 13 amino acids. The full variable domain, rest sourced from reference TRBV7-3 and TRBJ2-7, is GAGVSQTPSNKVTEKGKYVELRCDPISGHTALYWYRQSLGQGPEFLIYFQGTGAADDSGLPNDRFFAVRPEGSVSTLKIQRTERGDSAVYLCASSASGGFEQYFGPGTRLTVT.

The chain joins TRBV5-1 to TRBJ2-5; tentative D call: TRBD2 (5 bases). The CDR3 consists of 14 residues. V was cut by 4 bases and J by 4 bases, with 14 bases left in between. Germline CDR1 reads SGHRS; CDR2 reads YFSETQ. CDR3 region: CASSRLDFGETQYF. The CDR3 region has the DNA TGCGCCAGCAGCCGGCTGGACTTTGGAGAGACCCAGTACTTC.

This clonotype was detected only a few times. V is TRBV5-4 and J is TRBJ2-1; D is ambiguous. The length of the CDR3 is 14 residues. V shed 1 base and J shed 5 bases, with 10 bases lying between them. Germline V lookup: CDR1 SGHNT, CDR2 YYREEE (reference sequence). Here the CDR3 DNA reads TGTGCCAGCAGCTTGAATATTTTGAACAATGAGCAGTTCTTC. This gives the protein CASSLNILNNEQFF.

The J gene is TRBJ2-5, the V gene TRBV6-5, with D perhaps matching TRBD1 (5 bases). The CDR3 is 14 amino acids. V was pared by 4 bases and J by 3 bases, with 12 bases between. CDR1 is MNHEY and CDR2 is SVGAGI in the germline V gene. CDR3 in DNA: TGTGCCAGCAGTTCTTATGAGACAGAAGAGACCCAGTACTTC. The encoded protein is CASSSYETEETQYF.

Many counts were recorded for this clonotype. The chain is built from TRBV7-2 and TRBJ2-7, with TRBD2 identical over 8 bases. This CDR3 is built from 16 residues. V was clipped by 5 bases and J by 1 base; unmatched bases: 10. CDR1 is SGHTA, CDR2 FQGNSA, per germline. The CDR3, as DNA: TGTGCCAGCAGCCCGGGGGTCGGGAGGGCATCCTACGAGCAGTACTTC. It yields the protein CASSPGVGRASYEQYF.

This chain connects TRBV4-3 to TRBJ2-7; D is possibly TRBD1 (6 bases). Germline loops: CDR1 LGHNA, CDR2 YSLEER. The V and J ends lost 4 bases and 5 bases respectively, with 18 bases between them. The CDR3 length is 15 residues. The CDR3 loop reads CASSRDYTNRDEQYF. As DNA, the CDR3 is TGCGCCAGCAGCCGAGACTACACAAACAGGGACGAGCAGTACTTC.

This clonotype was observed at least ten times. This chain uses TRBV28 with TRBJ2-5; maybe TRBD2 (5 bases). The V end lost 10 bases, the J end lost 4 bases, and 13 bases lay between the germline ends. There are 12 residues in the CDR3. Germline assignment: CDR1 MDHEN and CDR2 SYDVKM. For the CDR3, the DNA is TGTGCCACCGCGGAGGAGCCAGAGACCCAGTACTTC. Its translation is CATAEEPETQYF.

This clonotype occurred a few times. The gene calls are TRBV5-8 and TRBJ2-1, with a possible D match to TRBD1 (6 bases). CDR1 is SGHTS and CDR2 is YDEGEE in the germline V gene. This CDR3 region has 14 residues. Trimming shortened V by 4 bases and J by 9 bases, and 17 bases separated the two germline ends. The CDR3 DNA reads as TGTGCCAGCAGCCCGGACAGCCGTAAGGGTGAGCAGTTCTTC. This translates into CASSPDSRKGEQFF. Drawing the rest from reference TRBV5-8 and TRBJ2-1, the complete variable domain is EAGVTQSPTHLIKTRGQQATLRCSPISGHTSVYWYQQALGLGLQFLLWYDEGEERNRGNFPPRFSGRQFPNYSSELNVNALELEDSALYLCASSPDSRKGEQFFGPGTRLTVL.

Only a few counts were recorded for this clonotype. This chain connects TRBV7-2 to TRBJ2-5; 8 nucleotides match TRBD1. The CDR3 sequence is 13 residues long. The V gene end was trimmed by 7 bases and the J gene end by 5 bases; junction bases not matched to a gene: 6. Germline CDR1 is SGHTA and CDR2 is FQGNSA. In DNA, the CDR3 is TGTGCCAGCAACCAGGGGGCGGCGGAGACCCAGTACTTC. It specifies CASNQGAAETQYF. The full variable domain, in which reference TRBV7-2 and TRBJ2-5 provide the parts outside the CDR3, is GAGVSQSPSNKVTEKGKDVELRCDPISGHTALYWYRQSLGQGLEFLIYFQGNSAPDKSGLPSDRFSAERTGGSVSTLTIQRTQQEDSAVYLCASNQGAAETQYFGPGTRLLVL.

This rearrangement joins TRBV7-9 to TRBJ2-5, with D unclear. Trimming took 5 bases from V and 6 from J, leaving 13 bases between them. Germline CDR1 and CDR2: SEHNR and FQNEAQ (reference sequence). CDR3 length: 13 amino acids. CDR3 sequence: CASSPGSEQTQYF. The DNA for the CDR3 is TGTGCCAGCAGCCCCGGGTCCGAACAGACCCAGTACTTC.

This clonotype was detected ten times or more. The chain is built from TRBV10-1 and TRBJ1-5; perhaps TRBD1 as D (6 bases). The CDR3 sequence is 13 residues long. The V and J ends lost 4 bases and 7 bases respectively, with 11 bases between them. Per the germline V gene, CDR1 is WNHNN and CDR2 is SYGVQD (reference sequence). The CDR3 loop is CASSGQQGQPQHF. DNA for the CDR3: TGCGCCAGCAGTGGTCAACAGGGACAGCCCCAGCATTTT.

This clonotype has at least ten counts. Here the CDR3 DNA reads TGTGCCAGCAGCTTGTCAGGGCTAATCCAAGAGACCCAGTACTTC. Amino acids: CASSLSGLIQETQYF. The chain carries TRBV5-8 and TRBJ2-5; D might be TRBD1 (5 bases). CDR3 size: 15 residues. Germline CDR1 is SGHTS and CDR2 is YDEGEE. V was trimmed by 1 base and J by 1 base, leaving 11 bases between them. The variable domain in full, with the rest retrieved from reference TRBV5-8 and TRBJ2-5, is EAGVTQSPTHLIKTRGQQATLRCSPISGHTSVYWYQQALGLGLQFLLWYDEGEERNRGNFPPRFSGRQFPNYSSELNVNALELEDSALYLCASSLSGLIQETQYFGPGTRLLVL.

This clonotype was seen a few times. The chain joins TRBV19 to TRBJ1-1; 8 bases match TRBD1. Germline V gene lookup returns CDR1 LNHDA and CDR2 SQIVND (reference sequence). The junction had 7 bases not matched to a gene; V was cut back by 4 bases and J by 6 bases. The CDR3 is 14 amino acids. The CDR3 is CASSTTGEWAEAFF. The CDR3 bases are TGTGCCAGTAGTACGACAGGGGAATGGGCTGAAGCTTTCTTT.

Here the CDR3 DNA reads TGTGCCAGCAGTTCCTTAGCGGGAGTAAGCACCGGGGAGCTGTTTTTT. This translates into CASSSLAGVSTGELFF. This chain joins TRBV12-3 or TRBV12-4 and TRBJ2-2, with 9 bases identical to TRBD2. V was clipped by 4 bases and J by 4 bases; unmatched bases: 7. The CDR3 consists of 16 residues.

This clonotype was recorded many times. V is TRBV21-1 and J is TRBJ2-5. TRBV21-1 is reported as a pseudogene. This CDR3 is 16 amino acids long. In DNA form, the CDR3 reads TGTGCCAGCAGACGGCCGGCAGAGCGGTCCCAAGAGACCCAGTACTTC. Its translation: CASRRPAERSQETQYF.

In DNA form, the CDR3 reads TGTGCCAGCAGCGTAGGGCAGCCTGATGGCTACACCTTC. Translation gives CASSVGQPDGYTF. The chain carries TRBV9 and TRBJ1-2, with no clear D. From germline, CDR1 is SGDLS and CDR2 YYNGEE. V dropped 0 bases and J dropped 6 bases, with 9 bases sitting between them. The length of the CDR3 is 13 residues.